This TCR beta chain was recorded in a study of control samples from healthy donors and cancer patients (dated by TCRdb to the early 2020s). Library method: the immunoSEQ multiplex PCR assay. The immuneACCESS repertoire file appears here via TCRdb, limited to in-frame rearrangements. These files lack a portion of the clones; in checked studies, under half of the deficit traces to unresolved V genes, and the cause of the others is not known. The sample table records about 160,000 clones; 90% to 95% of these occur just once. Roughly 4.3% of the sample rests with the top ten. Comments on this clone: Its antigen remains undetermined. No base quality information exists; no much larger clone differs at one position.

Trimming removed 4 bases from V and 1 base from J, leaving 11 bases between the germline ends. There are 14 amino acids in the CDR3, from cysteine to phenylalanine inclusive. Only the CDR3 part of the read is kept: 42 bases, read in frame from the first base. The germline V gene supplies CDR1 SGHTS and CDR2 YDEGEE. The source of this sequence is a woman aged 55-70 years in good health. Sample: blood. The V gene is TRBV5-8 and the J gene is TRBJ1-1; no D gene is confidently identified. For the CDR3, the sequence is CASSPPHQNTEAFF. The DNA is TGTGCCAGCAGCCCACCCCACCAGAACACTGAAGCTTTCTTT.